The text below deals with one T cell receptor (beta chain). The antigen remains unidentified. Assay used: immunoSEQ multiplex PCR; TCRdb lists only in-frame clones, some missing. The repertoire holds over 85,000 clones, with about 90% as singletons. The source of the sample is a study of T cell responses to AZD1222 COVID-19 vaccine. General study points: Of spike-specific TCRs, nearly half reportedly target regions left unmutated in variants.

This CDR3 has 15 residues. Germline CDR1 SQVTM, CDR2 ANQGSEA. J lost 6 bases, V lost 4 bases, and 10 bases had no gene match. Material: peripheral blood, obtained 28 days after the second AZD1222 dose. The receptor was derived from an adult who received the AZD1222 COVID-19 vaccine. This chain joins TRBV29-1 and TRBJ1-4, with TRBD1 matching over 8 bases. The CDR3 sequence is CSVVMRNRGDEKLFF. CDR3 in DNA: TGCAGCGTTGTTATGAGGAACAGGGGGGATGAAAAACTGTTTTTT.